This T cell receptor beta chain originates from a study of OX40 agonist ivuxolimab in advanced cancers. Study as a whole: Partial response was recorded in three patients: one hepatocellular carcinoma and two cutaneous melanoma cases. Study-wide findings and caveats: In the 0.1 to 3.0 mg/kg range, CD4+ and CD8+ blood T cells had expanded clonally by week 6. Expanded peripheral T-cell antigen specificity went undetermined.

Some clones are missing from TCRdb's copy, which holds only in-frame ones; the method was immunoSEQ multiplex PCR. The table records about 5,100 clones, roughly two thirds of them present only once. As for this clone: Its target is not known.

Any history of autoimmune disease or systemic immunosuppression disqualified patients. V was clipped by 1 base and J by 0 bases; unmatched bases: 4. CDR3 length: 16 amino acids. Per germline, CDR1 SGHTA and CDR2 FQGNSA. Sequenced material: CD4+ or CD8+ T cells sorted from blood, taken in a trial of the OX40 agonist ivuxolimab. The sequence derives from an adult with an advanced solid tumor such as melanoma, head and neck, liver or kidney cancer. The chain employs TRBV7-2 and TRBJ2-7; 9 bases agree with TRBD2. In DNA, the CDR3 is TGTGCCAGCAGCTTAGGTCTAGCGGGGCTCTCCTACGAGCAGTACTTC. Amino acid sequence: CASSLGLAGLSYEQYF.